Listed here are 20 T cell receptor beta chains from one sample, sequenced in a study of T cells in Graves' hyperthyroidism and ophthalmopathy (dated by TCRdb to the late 2010s). Library method: multiplex PCR. The instrument was an Illumina HiSeq 2000. The TCR beta CDR3 regions were amplified from the RNA transcripts. The first round of RT-PCR for the TCR CDR3 was performed with the HTBI primer set and the Qiagen OneStep RT-PCR kit. Through fastp at Q25 and MiXCR, TCRdb rebuilt clones from the public reads, retaining in-frame beta chains. Identical CDR3 protein sequences are pooled into one entry, listed with their most common genes and DNA. In this sample the table shows roughly 500,000 distinct CDR3 sequences, around 46% of which occur a single time. Of the sample, roughly 20% falls within the top ten clones. What was sequenced was peripheral blood or thyroid tissue (not recorded which). All receptors derive from an adult woman with Graves' disease, either hyperthyroidism or ophthalmopathy (not recorded which).

Concerning this clonotype: A read error may explain this, as a much larger clone is one base away. The chain couples TRBV10-3 to TRBJ1-1; D gene unclear. Germline CDR1 ENHRY, CDR2 SYGVKD. V lost 3 bases, J lost 7 bases, and 6 bases lay in between. CDR3 length: 11 amino acids. CDR3 in amino acids: CAISEGYEAFF. CDR3 sequence (DNA): TGTGCCATCAGTGAAGGCTATGAAGCTTTCTTT.

The chain combines TRBV27 with TRBJ2-7; TRBD2 matches at 8 bases. Germline values: CDR1 MNHEY, CDR2 SMNVEV (reference sequence). The CDR3 consists of 14 residues. The ends lost 6 bases at V and 3 bases at J; junction bases unmatched: 7. CDR3 coding DNA: TGTGCCAGCAGCAGACTAGCGAGTAGCTACGAGCAGTACTTC. This translates into CASSRLASSYEQYF.

In DNA, the CDR3 is TGTGCCAGTAGTCGGACAAGGGCATTTAATCAGCCCCAGTACTTC. Translated: CASSRTRAFNQPQYF. The rearrangement links TRBV7-9 to TRBJ2-5; weak D call: TRBD1 (5 bases). Trimming took 9 bases from V and 9 from J, leaving 26 bases between them. CDR1 SEHNR and CDR2 FQNEAQ come from the germline V gene (reference sequence). CDR3 length equals 15 residues.

This clonotype appeared a few times. This chain uses TRBV25-1 with TRBJ1-3; D is undetermined. The length of the CDR3 is 13 residues. V gave up 7 bases and J gave up 3 bases, with 10 bases separating them. CDR1 is MGHDK, CDR2 SYGVNS, per germline. This chain's CDR3 is CASKGFGGNTIYF. The CDR3 region has the DNA TGTGCCAGCAAGGGTTTCGGTGGAAACACCATATATTTT.

The rearrangement joins TRBV7-9 to TRBJ1-3; no firm D call. CDR1 SEHNR and CDR2 FQNEAQ come from the germline V gene (reference sequence). The CDR3 extends over 14 amino acids. Trimming removed 5 bases at V and 4 bases at J, with 12 bases between. The CDR3 region has the DNA TGTGCCAGCAGCCGATCTCTAGCGGGAAACACCATATATTTT. It translates to CASSRSLAGNTIYF.

There are many counts of this clonotype. The V call is TRBV19, the J call TRBJ2-2; the D gene is possibly TRBD2 (5 bases). Germline V gene lookup returns CDR1 LNHDA and CDR2 SQIVND (reference sequence). The CDR3 extends over 15 amino acids. Trimming took off 8 bases at V and 0 bases at J, with 13 bases between the two ends. CDR3 residues: CASRLQIANTGELFF. DNA for the CDR3: TGTGCCAGTCGACTACAGATCGCGAACACCGGGGAGCTGTTTTTT.

To note about this clonotype: A junction boundary mismatches the germline segment, possibly from a read error. This sequence joins TRBV2 and TRBJ1-5, with D tentatively TRBD1 (5 bases). The CDR3 runs to 13 residues. Per germline, CDR1 SNHLY and CDR2 FYNNEI. The CDR3 DNA follows: TGTGCCAGCAGCGAAGGGGCAAATCAGCCCCAGCATTTT. This encodes CASSEGANQPQHF. Complete variable domain (other parts from reference TRBV2 and TRBJ1-5): EPEVTQTPSHQVTQMGQEVILRCVPISNHLYFYWYRQILGQKVEFLVSFYNNEISEKSEIFDDQFSVERPDGSNFTLKIRSTKLEDSAMYFCASSEGANQPQHFGDGTRLSIL.

V gene TRBV20-1 combines with J gene TRBJ2-5, with D possibly TRBD1 on 7 matching bases. Trimming took 3 bases from V and 9 from J, leaving 20 bases between them. CDR1 and CDR2 from the germline V gene are DFQATT and SNEGSKA (reference sequence). CDR3 size: 14 residues. CDR3 amino acids: CSARSPGGNQPQYF. CDR3 nucleotide sequence: TGCAGTGCTAGGTCTCCAGGGGGGAATCAGCCCCAGTACTTC.

This clonotype was seen ten or more times. The chain carries TRBV10-3 and TRBJ2-7; either TRBD1 or TRBD2 may fit D (6 bases each). Trimming took 1 base from V and 3 from J, leaving 16 bases between them. Germline V gene lookup returns CDR1 ENHRY and CDR2 SYGVKD. The CDR3 totals 16 residues. The CDR3 sequence: CAISEFPGGPYYEQYF. The CDR3 nucleotides are TGTGCCATCAGTGAGTTCCCTGGGGGGCCCTACTACGAGCAGTACTTC.

This clonotype has a single count. The V and J genes are TRBV20-1 and TRBJ2-5; D is possibly TRBD2 (6 bases). The J call is in doubt because the DNA end fits TRBJ2-7 better. CDR1 and CDR2 (germline): DFQATT, SNEGSKA (reference sequence). This CDR3 has 19 residues. The CDR3 region has the DNA TGCAGTGCTAGAGGTCTTATCGGGGTCCTAGTTAGCGGACAATACGAGCAGTACTTC. Amino acid sequence: CSARGLIGVLVSGQYEQYF.

V is TRBV29-1 and J is TRBJ1-2; D possibly corresponds to TRBD1 (5 bases). This CDR3 is built from 12 residues. Germline V gene lookup returns CDR1 SQVTM and CDR2 ANQGSEA. Trimming removed 2 bases at V and 7 bases at J, with 11 bases between. The CDR3 nucleotides are TGCAGCGTTGAATCGGGACCCGGTGGCTACACCTTC. It encodes CSVESGPGGYTF.

The V call is TRBV29-1, the J call TRBJ2-1; 10 nucleotides line up with TRBD1. V shed 7 bases and J 4 bases; nucleotides not matched to a gene: 4. This CDR3 is built from 13 residues. The germline CDR1 and CDR2 sequences are SQVTM and ANQGSEA. The CDR3 bases are TGCAGCGCCGAGGGACAGGGGTACAATGAGCAGTTCTTC. It codes for CSAEGQGYNEQFF.

The chain combines TRBV11-2 with TRBJ2-7; the match to TRBD1 covers 10 bases. Trimming cost V 4 bases and J 5 bases; bases outside gene matches: 8. There are 15 residues in the CDR3. CDR1 SGHAT and CDR2 FQNNGV come from the germline V gene. The CDR3 sequence: CASSSPGTGANEQYF. The CDR3 bases are TGTGCCAGCAGCTCTCCCGGGACAGGGGCTAACGAGCAGTACTTC.

This chain connects TRBV2 to TRBJ2-7; the D is unclear. The CDR3 is 13 residues long. Germline V gene lookup returns CDR1 SNHLY and CDR2 FYNNEI. Trimming shortened V by 3 bases and J by 9 bases, and 15 bases separated the two germline ends. The CDR3 coding sequence is TGTGCCAGCAGTGAGGATCGAAATCTCGGGCAGTACTTC. Protein: CASSEDRNLGQYF. The full variable domain, completed using reference TRBV2 and TRBJ2-7, is EPEVTQTPSHQVTQMGQEVILRCVPISNHLYFYWYRQILGQKVEFLVSFYNNEISEKSEIFDDQFSVERPDGSNFTLKIRSTKLEDSAMYFCASSEDRNLGQYFGPGTRLTVT.

This sequence joins TRBV29-1 and TRBJ2-5, with D tentatively TRBD1 (5 bases). The CDR3 sequence is 13 residues long. Germline CDR1 reads SQVTM; CDR2 reads ANQGSEA. V was cut by 4 bases and J by 9 bases, with 18 bases left in between. CDR3 bases: TGCAGCGTTGCGACAGAAGCACACGTGGCCCAGTACTTC. Protein product: CSVATEAHVAQYF.

This clonotype occurred many times. This chain links TRBV6-5 with TRBJ2-5, with a possible D match to TRBD1 (5 bases). The germline V gene encodes CDR1 MNHEY and CDR2 SVGAGI. Trimming shortened V by 2 bases and J by 5 bases, and 15 bases separated the two germline ends. This CDR3 region has 15 residues. CDR3 DNA sequence: TGTGCCAGCAGTTACCCCTATGGGGCTGGGGAGACCCAGTACTTC. The encoded protein is CASSYPYGAGETQYF.

This clonotype has at least ten counts. The chain employs TRBV20-1 and TRBJ2-5; weak D call: TRBD2 (5 bases). Germline CDR1 reads DFQATT; CDR2 reads SNEGSKA (reference sequence). The CDR3 spans 13 residues. The V and J ends lost 6 bases and 5 bases respectively, with 16 bases between them. CDR3 coding DNA: TGCAGTGCCGGAGTGGGAGTTGGGGAGACCCAGTACTTC. This encodes CSAGVGVGETQYF.

The J gene is TRBJ1-2, the V gene TRBV29-1; D is ambiguous. Trimming left V 5 bases short and J 4 bases short, with 11 bases between. Looked up from germline, CDR1 is SQVTM and CDR2 is ANQGSEA. The CDR3 covers 12 residues. The CDR3 nucleotides read TGCAGCGTTCAGGTCACCCTCTATGGCTACACCTTC. Translating gives CSVQVTLYGYTF. The variable domain in full, with the rest retrieved from reference TRBV29-1 and TRBJ1-2, is SAVISQKPSRDICQRGTSLTIQCQVDSQVTMMFWYRQQPGQSLTLIATANQGSEATYESGFVIDKFPISRPNLTFSTLTVSNMSPEDSSIYLCSVQVTLYGYTFGSGTRLTVV.

In DNA form, the CDR3 reads TGCAGTGCTAGTGACCGCGTTAGTGAAAAACTGTTTTTT. Its protein product is CSASDRVSEKLFF. The genes are TRBV20-1 and TRBJ1-4; D unresolved. Trimming took 3 bases from V and 7 from J, leaving 12 bases between them. CDR1 and CDR2 (germline): DFQATT, SNEGSKA (reference sequence). The CDR3 contains 13 residues.

V and J are TRBV29-1 and TRBJ2-7; 7 bases map to TRBD1. Germline-derived CDR1 and CDR2 are SQVTM and ANQGSEA. This CDR3 is built from 13 residues. V shed 0 bases, J shed 5 bases, and the junction held 4 bases outside the gene matches. The CDR3 region has the DNA TGCAGCGTTGAAGATAACAGGGGAAACGAGCAGTACTTC. Amino acids: CSVEDNRGNEQYF.